This is a list of T cell receptor beta chains from one sample in a study of brain T cells in children with intractable seizures. Data came from immunoSEQ multiplex PCR; TCRdb stores just in-frame clones and leaves some out. The sample consists of 340,000 or so clones, about 93% of them appearing once. Sequences were derived from peripheral blood, sampled 4 to 6 months after surgery. Receptors were obtained from a boy under two years old with tuberous sclerosis and intractable seizures. The conserved cysteine and the conserved F or W are not part of the CDR3 here. D genes are given only for firm matches.

J,D,V,CDR3
TRBJ2-5,NA,TRBV12-2,AEETQY
TRBJ2-5,TRBD1,TRBV19,ATSGGRETQY
TRBJ2-5,NA,TRBV6-5,ASSYSGNRETQY
TRBJ2-7,TRBD2,TRBV18,ASGSGGSYEQY
TRBJ2-1,NA,TRBV5-6,ASSPGLHNEQF
TRBJ1-2,TRBD1,TRBV5-1,ASSWTGGNGYT
TRBJ2-7,NA,TRBV19,ATSTRGSGASEQY
TRBJ1-5,NA,TRBV24-1,ATSAFPTNSNQPQH
TRBJ2-3,NA,TRBV28,ASSQQAWY
TRBJ2-3,TRBD1,TRBV30,AWREVRTGAVTDTQY
TRBJ1-5,NA,TRBV5-6,ASSPCVLSNQPQH
TRBJ2-1,NA,TRBV5-4,ASSLGPAGGEQF
TRBJ1-1,NA,TRBV7-2,ASSLVDSSNTEAF
TRBJ1-2,TRBD1,TRBV3-1/TRBV3-2,ASSRPDRDVGYT